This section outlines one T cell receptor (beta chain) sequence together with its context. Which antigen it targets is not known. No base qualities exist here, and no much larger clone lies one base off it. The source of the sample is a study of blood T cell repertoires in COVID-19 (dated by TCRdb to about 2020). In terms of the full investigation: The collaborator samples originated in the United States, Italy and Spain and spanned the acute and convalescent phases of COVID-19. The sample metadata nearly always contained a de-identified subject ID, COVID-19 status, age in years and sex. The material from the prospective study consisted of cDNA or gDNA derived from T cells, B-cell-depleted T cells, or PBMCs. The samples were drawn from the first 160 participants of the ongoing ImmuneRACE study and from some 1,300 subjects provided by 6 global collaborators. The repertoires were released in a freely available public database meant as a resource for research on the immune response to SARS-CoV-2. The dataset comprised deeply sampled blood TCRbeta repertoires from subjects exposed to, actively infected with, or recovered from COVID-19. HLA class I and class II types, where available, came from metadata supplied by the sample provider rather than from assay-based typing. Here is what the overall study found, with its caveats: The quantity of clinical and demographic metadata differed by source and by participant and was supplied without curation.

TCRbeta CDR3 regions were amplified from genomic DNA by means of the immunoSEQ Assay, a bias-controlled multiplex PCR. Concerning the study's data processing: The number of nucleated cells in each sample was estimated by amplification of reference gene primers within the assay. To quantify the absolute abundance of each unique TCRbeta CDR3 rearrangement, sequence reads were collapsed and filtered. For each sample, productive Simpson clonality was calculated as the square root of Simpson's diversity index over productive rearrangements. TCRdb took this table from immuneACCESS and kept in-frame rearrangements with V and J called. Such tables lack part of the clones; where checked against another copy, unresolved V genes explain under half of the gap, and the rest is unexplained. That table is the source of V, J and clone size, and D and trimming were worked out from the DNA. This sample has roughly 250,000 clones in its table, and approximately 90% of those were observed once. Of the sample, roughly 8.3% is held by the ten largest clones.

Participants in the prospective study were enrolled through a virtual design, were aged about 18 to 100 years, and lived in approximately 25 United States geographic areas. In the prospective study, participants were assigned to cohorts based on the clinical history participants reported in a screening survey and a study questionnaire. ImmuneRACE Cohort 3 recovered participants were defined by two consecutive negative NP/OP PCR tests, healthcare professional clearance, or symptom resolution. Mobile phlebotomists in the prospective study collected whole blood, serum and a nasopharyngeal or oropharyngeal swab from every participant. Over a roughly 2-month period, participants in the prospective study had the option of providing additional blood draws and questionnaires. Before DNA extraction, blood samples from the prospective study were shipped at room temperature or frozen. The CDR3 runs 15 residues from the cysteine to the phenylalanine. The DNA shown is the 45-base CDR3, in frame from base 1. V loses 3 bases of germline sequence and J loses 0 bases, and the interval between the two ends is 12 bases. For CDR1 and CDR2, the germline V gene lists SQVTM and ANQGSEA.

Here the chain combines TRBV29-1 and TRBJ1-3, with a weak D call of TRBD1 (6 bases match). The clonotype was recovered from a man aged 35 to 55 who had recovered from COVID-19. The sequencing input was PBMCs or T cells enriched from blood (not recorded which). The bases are TGCAGCGTTGATCAGGGGCCTAACTCTGGAAACACCATATATTTT. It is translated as CSVDQGPNSGNTIYF.